The T cell receptor beta chain described here comes from a study of cytomegalovirus exposure and HLA in healthy donors (dated by TCRdb to 2016 to 2017). Background for the entire study: A later analysis indicated that the 130 or so validation repertoires were generated on the platform also employed for the roughly 730 repertoires of the first cohort. The aim of the study was to test whether cataloging public T cell receptors could identify signatures of past pathogen exposure. A separate validation cohort of roughly 130 different subjects was used in addition to the 666-subject first cohort. The study combined high-throughput TCR immunosequencing, statistical association of individual TCRs with disease status, and machine learning to predict cytomegalovirus infection status.

Library creation used the immunoSEQ multiplex PCR assay. In the original analysis: A statistical classification framework was developed to diagnose cytomegalovirus status using the catalog of TCR beta chain sequences. Held by TCRdb, this immuneACCESS table contains in-frame sequences only and omits some clones. Under half of the omission traces to an unresolved V gene where checked; the cause of the rest is unknown. From that table come the V and J calls and clone size; the DNA was used to work out D and trimming. Counted in this sample were some 150,000 clones; about 88% of them appeared once. In total, the top ten clones hold around 9% of the sample. The CDR3 runs 17 amino acids, cysteine and phenylalanine included. Only the CDR3 portion is preserved as DNA: 51 bases, with reading frame beginning at the first base. From a lookup of the germline V gene, CDR1 and CDR2 are SNHLY and FYNNEI. V is clipped by 0 bases and J by 8 bases, and the sequence between their germline boundaries is 19 bases long.

The donors belonged to the validation cohort of over a hundred subjects, which was separate from the approximately 700-subject first cohort. About this clone itself: Its antigen specificity is not known. No base quality information exists; no much larger clone differs at one position.

Overall study results and their limits: Of the cluster scores, approximately 95% were above 0 in a later analysis, which found that TCRs clustered in the first cohort also tended to co-occur in the approximately 110 validation repertoires. It was suggested by the authors that the approach could potentially be generalized to other disease states and immunological phenotypes. A few of the identified cytomegalovirus-associated TCR beta chains were confirmed in vitro to be specific for cytomegalovirus antigens. In both the original and validation cohorts, the classifier was reported to diagnose cytomegalovirus status with high specificity and sensitivity. In the study, around 150 TCR beta chains were listed as associated with cytomegalovirus. Most TCR sequences were seen in very few donors, while some public TCRs were found in many individuals. A later analysis had no HLA typing for the validation cohort, so co-occurrence there was scored across all 130 or so repertoires.

This clonotype was sampled from a woman aged 18-29 years in good health and CMV-seropositive. The sequence joins TRBV2 to TRBJ1-4; D gene: possibly TRBD1, on 5 matching bases. The sequencing sample was made of PBMCs. This receptor has the CDR3 CASSEAGVGGRREKLFF. The DNA is TGTGCCAGCAGTGAAGCAGGCGTGGGGGGGAGAAGAGAAAAACTGTTTTTT.